A single sample gave rise to the 15 T cell receptor beta chains below, sequenced in a study of blood T cells in healthy people across ages. With a J-beta primer mix and a sample-barcoded 5' primer, a second PCR ran about 7 to 12 cycles. MiXCR, applied by TCRdb to the 5' RACE reads, yields one record per CDR3 protein. The sample has hundreds of thousands of distinct CDR3 sequences, roughly 50% seen once. Material for sequencing was blood. The receptors here all came from a woman aged 60-75 years in good health.

The V gene is TRBV4-3, the J gene TRBJ2-1; a weak D match, TRBD1 (8 bases). This CDR3 is 20 amino acids long. Germline V gene data show CDR1 as LGHNA and CDR2 as YSLEER. V dropped 0 bases and J dropped 8 bases, with 29 bases sitting between them. CDR3 protein: CASSQDRYRGGGSEYDEQFF. CDR3 coding DNA: TGCGCCAGCAGCCAAGATCGGTACAGGGGGGGAGGCTCCGAGTACGATGAGCAGTTCTTC.

The rearrangement links TRBV10-3 to TRBJ2-5; D may be TRBD1 (5 bases). The germline CDR1 and CDR2 sequences are ENHRY and SYGVKD. The CDR3 has 13 amino acids. V lost 3 bases, J lost 3 bases, and 8 bases lay in between. DNA for the CDR3: TGTGCCATCAGTGACGGCAGGGAAGAGACCCAGTACTTC. It translates to CAISDGREETQYF.

This clonotype was found once. The chain is built from TRBV20-1 and TRBJ1-2, with D unclear. This CDR3 has 12 residues. The germline gives CDR1 DFQATT, CDR2 SNEGSKA (reference sequence). V was trimmed by 3 bases and J by 7 bases, leaving 12 bases between them. CDR3 nucleotides: TGCAGTGCTAGCTCCTCCGACCGTGGCTACACCTTC. Translated: CSASSSDRGYTF.

The table lists this clonotype with many counts. The chain recombines TRBV10-3 with TRBJ2-1; 11 bases match TRBD1. Germline CDR1 ENHRY, CDR2 SYGVKD. The CDR3 has 14 amino acids. V lost 9 bases, J lost 3 bases, and 4 bases stayed unmatched. The CDR3 DNA is TGTGCCATGGGACAGGGGGGGAACTACAATGAGCAGTTCTTC. It yields the protein CAMGQGGNYNEQFF.

In this sample, this clonotype turned up once. CDR3 in amino acids: CASSLANTPGQETQYF. The CDR3 nucleotides are TGTGCCAGCAGCTTAGCGAATACCCCGGGCCAGGAGACCCAGTACTTC. The rearrangement joins TRBV7-6 to TRBJ2-7; no clear D gene. TRBJ2-5 explains the end of the DNA better; the J call may be wrong. Germline V gives CDR1 SGHVS, CDR2 FNYEAQ. The CDR3 covers 16 residues.

The genes are TRBV28 and TRBJ2-1, with D possibly matching TRBD2 (5 bases). Germline CDR1 and CDR2: MDHEN and SYDVKM. CDR3 length: 11 residues. V lost 8 bases, J lost 14 bases, and 16 bases lay in between. CDR3 sequence: CASSRRGSEFF. The CDR3 nucleotides are TGTGCCAGCTCCCGCCGGGGTAGCGAGTTCTTC.

The V call is TRBV29-1, the J call TRBJ1-1, with D maybe TRBD1 (5 bases). V lost 6 bases and J 1 base, leaving 15 bases between the germline ends. The V gene's germline CDR1 is SQVTM and CDR2 ANQGSEA. The CDR3 length is 14 residues. The CDR3, as DNA: TGCAGCGTCGGGGGTACAGGTTCGAACACTGAAGCTTTCTTT. This sequence encodes CSVGGTGSNTEAFF.

The chain has TRBV9 and TRBJ2-7; D possibly matches TRBD1 or TRBD2 (5 bases each). Per germline, CDR1 SGDLS and CDR2 YYNGEE. This CDR3 comprises 14 residues. The V end was cut by 3 bases, the J end by 2 bases, with 12 bases between. CDR3 amino acids: CASSAGPRTYEQYF. The CDR3 nucleotides read TGTGCCAGCAGCGCGGGACCACGGACCTACGAGCAGTACTTC.

V usage is TRBV2 and J usage is TRBJ2-1; D may be TRBD2 (5 bases). The CDR3 is 15 residues long. The germline V gene has CDR1 SNHLY and CDR2 FYNNEI. The V and J ends lost 2 bases and 1 base respectively, with 9 bases between them. This CDR3 is CASSESQRSYNEQFF. CDR3 DNA sequence: TGTGCCAGCAGTGAATCCCAGCGGTCCTACAATGAGCAGTTCTTC.

The chain links TRBV24-1 to TRBJ2-7, with 14 positions matching TRBD2. Per the germline V gene, CDR1 is KGHDR and CDR2 is SFDVKD. V shed 8 bases and J 4 bases; nucleotides not matched to a gene: 6. The CDR3 has 15 residues. DNA for the CDR3: TGTGCCACCATGTCCGGGACTAGCGGGAGTTACGAGCAGTACTTC. Translated: CATMSGTSGSYEQYF.

The rearrangement uses TRBV7-9 and TRBJ2-1; D not resolved. Germline CDR1 SEHNR, CDR2 FQNEAQ (reference sequence). The CDR3 sequence is 16 residues long. Trimming stripped 4 bases from V and 0 bases from J, with 13 bases between. CDR3 protein: CASSSAWGGSYNEQFF. CDR3 DNA sequence: TGTGCCAGCAGCTCCGCCTGGGGTGGCTCCTACAATGAGCAGTTCTTC.

V and J are TRBV6-5 and TRBJ2-5; tentatively, D is TRBD2 (5 bases). The CDR3 has 14 residues. Germline lookup yields CDR1 MNHEY and CDR2 SVGAGI. V lost 6 bases to trimming and J lost 2 bases, with 13 bases between them. In DNA, the CDR3 is TGTGCCAGCAGGAGGGTTGGTCCTCAAGAGACCCAGTACTTC. It encodes CASRRVGPQETQYF.

This clonotype occurred a few times. V and J are TRBV2 and TRBJ2-7; TRBD2 agrees at 9 bases. CDR3 length: 14 amino acids. Germline-derived CDR1 and CDR2 are SNHLY and FYNNEI. V gave up 8 bases and J gave up 3 bases; unmatched junction bases: 8. The CDR3 nucleotides are TGTGCCAGCGCACGCTCTAGCGGGATCTACGAGCAGTACTTC. Translation gives CASARSSGIYEQYF.

This clonotype was detected only once. V gene TRBV7-2 combines with J gene TRBJ2-1, with D perhaps matching TRBD1 (5 bases). Trimming shortened V by 4 bases and J by 4 bases, and 11 bases separated the two germline ends. There are 14 residues in the CDR3. Germline V gene sequence: CDR1 SGHTA, CDR2 FQGNSA. The CDR3 DNA is TGTGCCAGCAGCTCGAGACAGTTTTACAATGAGCAGTTCTTC. Translation: CASSSRQFYNEQFF.

The gene calls are TRBV10-3 and TRBJ2-5; the D gene is possibly TRBD1 (6 bases). This CDR3 comprises 13 residues. V lost 0 bases, J lost 11 bases, and 13 bases lay in between. CDR1 ENHRY and CDR2 SYGVKD come from the germline V gene. This CDR3 reads CAISESRDNEQYF. The CDR3 DNA reads as TGTGCCATCAGTGAGTCTAGGGACAATGAGCAGTACTTC.